This entry lists 8 T cell receptor beta chains sequenced from one sample in a study of shared clonotypes between healthy human individuals (dated by TCRdb to between 2020 and 2021). The library was obtained by the immunoSEQ multiplex PCR assay. TCRdb re-hosts the immuneACCESS table, in-frame sequences only. Its copies lack some clones; in the studies checked, an unresolved V gene accounts for under half of them, and the cause for the rest is not known. The sample table shows about 1.5 million clones, and nearly 99% are seen once. Clones ranked in the top ten supply 0.4% to 0.45% of the sample. The sample was naive CD4+ T cells sorted from blood. The sample's cell subset or site, from its label and the paper: CD45RA+ positively selected. Every receptor here comes from a young man in good health.

V gene TRBV5-1 combines with J gene TRBJ2-2; 11 nucleotides line up with TRBD2. CDR3 length: 18 amino acids. Per germline, CDR1 SGHRS and CDR2 YFSETQ. With 3 bases clipped from V and 4 bases from J, the junction kept 11 bases outside the gene matches. The CDR3 region is CASSSRLAGPPSTGELFF. CDR3 nucleotides: TGCGCCAGCAGCTCCCGACTAGCGGGACCGCCGAGCACCGGGGAGCTGTTTTTT.

The rearrangement uses TRBV5-1 and TRBJ2-3; 9 bases align to TRBD1. V lost 7 bases to trimming and J lost 1 base; unmatched junction nucleotides: 7. The CDR3 has 15 amino acids. The V gene's germline CDR1 is SGHRS and CDR2 YFSETQ. CDR3 nucleotide sequence: TGCGCCAGCGGGGGACAGGGAGTTGGCACAGATACGCAGTATTTT. This translates into CASGGQGVGTDTQYF.

V is TRBV7-2 and J is TRBJ2-1; D uncertain. Trimming stripped 1 base from V and 11 bases from J, with 12 bases between. CDR3 size: 13 residues. Germline CDR1 is SGHTA and CDR2 is FQGNSA. CDR3: CASSLETPDKQFF. CDR3 nucleotide sequence: TGTGCCAGCAGCTTAGAGACCCCTGATAAGCAGTTCTTC.

V usage is TRBV5-6 and J usage is TRBJ1-5; TRBD1 matches at 8 bases. The V gene end was trimmed by 2 bases and the J gene end by 1 base; junction bases not matched to a gene: 8. Per the germline V gene, CDR1 is SGHDT and CDR2 is YYEEEE. The CDR3 covers 17 residues. CDR3 sequence (DNA): TGTGCCAGCAGCTTCAGACAGGGGATAGAGAGCAATCAGCCCCAGCATTTT. Amino acid sequence: CASSFRQGIESNQPQHF.

This clone turned up a few times. Other DNA sequences in this specimen translate into the identical CDR3. This rearrangement joins TRBV15 to TRBJ1-1, with D perhaps TRBD1 (5 bases). V was clipped by 5 bases and J by 0 bases, with 7 bases between them. The length of the CDR3 is 13 residues. Germline CDR1 LNHNV, CDR2 YYDKDF (reference sequence). CDR3 loop: CATSQGLNTEAFF. The CDR3 DNA is TGTGCCACCAGCCAGGGTCTGAACACTGAAGCTTTCTTT.

The rearrangement links TRBV7-8 to TRBJ2-2; a possible D gene is TRBD2 (6 bases). V lost 5 bases, J lost 2 bases, and 15 bases lay in between. This CDR3 region has 16 residues. Germline V gives CDR1 SGHVS, CDR2 FQNEAQ. As DNA, the CDR3 is TGTGCCAGCAGCGGGACCGGGACTGCCAACACCGGGGAGCTGTTTTTT. Its protein is CASSGTGTANTGELFF.

The chain links TRBV27 to TRBJ1-1; D gene unclear. The V end was cut by 3 bases, the J end by 0 bases, with 11 bases between. Germline lookup yields CDR1 MNHEY and CDR2 SMNVEV (reference sequence). The CDR3 covers 15 residues. The CDR3 DNA reads as TGTGCCAGCAGTTTTAACCCTTCAGTGAACACTGAAGCTTTCTTT. Amino acid sequence: CASSFNPSVNTEAFF.

This clone has only one observation. The J gene is TRBJ2-6, the V gene TRBV7-8; 7 positions match TRBD1. V trimming: 5 bases; J trimming: 0 bases; junction bases outside the gene matches: 4. CDR3 size: 16 residues. CDR1 SGHVS and CDR2 FQNEAQ come from the germline V gene. CDR3 DNA: TGTGCCAGCAGCCATTACAGGGGCTCTGGGGCCAACGTCCTGACTTTC. It encodes CASSHYRGSGANVLTF.